The rows below give T cell receptor beta chains drawn from one sample of a study of blood T cell repertoires in COVID-19. Produced via immunoSEQ multiplex PCR; TCRdb's table is partial and in-frame only. The sample lists around 180,000 clones; over 75% were seen once. Sample: peripheral blood. The origin of the receptors is a human donor with active or convalescent COVID-19. The donor label of this sample is uncertain. Both conserved end residues are part of each CDR3. The order of the fields is V gene, J gene, clone size, D gene, CDR3 DNA, CDR3 protein. D genes are given only for firm matches. Not every row has a clone size; where given, it reads once, few, many or a size class.

>TRBV5-1|TRBJ2-7|NA|NA
TGCGCCAGCAGCAGTTACAGGGACCCCTACGAGCAGTACTTC
CASSSYRDPYEQYF
>TRBV6-4|TRBJ2-1|NA|TRBD2
TGTGCCAGCAGTAACCTAGCGGGAGTTGGCAATGAGCAGTTCTTC
CASSNLAGVGNEQFF
>TRBV28|TRBJ1-2|few|TRBD1
TGTGCCAGCAGTGAACCCGGGACAGCTTATGGCTACACCTTC
CASSEPGTAYGYTF
>TRBV3-1/TRBV3-2|TRBJ2-3|NA|NA
TGTGCCAGCAGCCAAGGTCCGGGGGGGGCACAGGGGGATACGCAGTATTTT
CASSQGPGGAQGDTQYF
>TRBV20-1|TRBJ2-5|NA|NA
TGCAGTGCCGTAGGAGGGGAGACCCAGTACTTC
CSAVGGETQYF
>TRBV29-1|TRBJ2-1|NA|NA
TGCAGCGTTGAAGATCGGTCTAACTACAATGAGCAGTTCTTC
CSVEDRSNYNEQFF
>TRBV24-1|TRBJ2-2|few|NA
TGTGCCACCAGTGATCCCGGGACTGTCACCGGGGAGCTGTTTTTT
CATSDPGTVTGELFF
>TRBV9|TRBJ1-2|NA|NA
TGTGCCAGCAGCGTAGTGAACAGTAACTATGGCTACACCTTC
CASSVVNSNYGYTF
>TRBV11-2|TRBJ2-7|NA|TRBD2
TGTGCCAGCAGCTTAACCGACCGTGGGGGGGAGTACTTC
CASSLTDRGGEYF
>TRBV3-1/TRBV3-2|TRBJ1-5|NA|NA
TGTGCCAGCAGCATATTAAATCAGCCCCAGCATTTT
CASSILNQPQHF
>TRBV2|TRBJ2-1|NA|TRBD1
TGTGCCAGTAAAGCCTACCCGGGACAGGTGAAGTTCTTC
CASKAYPGQVKFF
>TRBV4-2|TRBJ2-1|NA|NA
TGTGCCAGCAGCCCAGAAACAGGGTTGCCTGAGCAGTTCTTC
CASSPETGLPEQFF
>TRBV19|TRBJ1-1|NA|NA
TGTGCCAGTTCACGTAACGCGGGCACTGAAGCTTTCTTT
CASSRNAGTEAFF
>TRBV7-9|TRBJ2-7|few|NA
TGTGCCAGCAGCTCCCCGGACAGCTCCGAGCAGTACTTC
CASSSPDSSEQYF
>TRBV7-9|TRBJ1-3|NA|TRBD1
TGTGCCAGCAGTTCTACAGGGGCCTCTGGAAACACCATATATTTT
CASSSTGASGNTIYF
>TRBV5-1|TRBJ2-7|NA|NA
TGCGCCAGCAGCTTCCGACAGAGCTACGAGCAGTACTTC
CASSFRQSYEQYF
>TRBV21-1|TRBJ1-6|NA|NA
TGTGCCAGCAGCAACCCCCAGGTCCTTAATTCACCCCTCCACTTT
CASSNPQVLNSPLHF
>TRBV6-6|TRBJ2-5|NA|TRBD1
TGTGCCAGCAGTGGAAGCACGACAGGGGGAGAGACCCAGTACTTC
CASSGSTTGGETQYF
>TRBV7-3|TRBJ2-2|NA|TRBD2
TGTGCCAGCAGCTTAACCCCCCTAGCGGGAGGGCCGGGGAACACCGGGGAGCTGTTTTTT
CASSLTPLAGGPGNTGELFF
>TRBV6-4|TRBJ1-6|NA|TRBD1
TGTGCCAGCACCCGACGGGGACAGGGGGATTCACCCCTCCACTTT
CASTRRGQGDSPLHF
>TRBV24-1|TRBJ2-3|NA|TRBD2
TGTGCCACCAGTGATTTGGGTCCGCGGGGTTCCACCGGGACTAGCGGGAGTAGTATAGATACGCAGTATTTT
CATSDLGPRGSTGTSGSSIDTQYF
>TRBV5-6|TRBJ1-3|NA|NA
TGTGCCAGCAGCTTGGTGCAGGTATTCTCTGGAAACACCATATATTTT
CASSLVQVFSGNTIYF
>TRBV5-8|TRBJ2-1|NA|NA
TGTGCCAGCAGCTTGGATTCTCTATACAATGAGCAGTTCTTC
CASSLDSLYNEQFF
>TRBV4-1|TRBJ2-1|NA|NA
TGCGCCAGCAGCCAAGATACAGTAGGCAATGAGCAGTTCTTC
CASSQDTVGNEQFF
>TRBV7-2|TRBJ2-7|NA|TRBD2
TGTGCCAGCAGACTGACTAGCGGGCCCTACGAGCAGTACTTC
CASRLTSGPYEQYF
>TRBV19|TRBJ2-7|NA|TRBD1
TGTGCCAGTAGTCTAGCATGGGACAGAGTCTACGAGCAGTACTTC
CASSLAWDRVYEQYF
>TRBV19|TRBJ2-1|NA|TRBD2
TGTGCCAGTAGTATCACTAGCGGGAGGAACTCCTACAATGAGCAGTTCTTC
CASSITSGRNSYNEQFF
>TRBV12-3/TRBV12-4|TRBJ1-2|once|NA
TGTGCCAGCAGTCAAACTAACTATGGCTACACCTTC
CASSQTNYGYTF
>TRBV20-1|TRBJ1-4|NA|NA
TGCAGTGCTAGGCGGGGAAAACTGTTTTTT
CSARRGKLFF
>TRBV7-2|TRBJ2-7|NA|TRBD2
TGTGCCAGCAGCTTTACTAGCGGGGGATTAACCGAGCAGTACTTC
CASSFTSGGLTEQYF
>TRBV4-3|TRBJ2-7|NA|TRBD1
TGCGCCAGCAGCCAAGCTGGGACAGGGGGGATCTACGAGCAGTACTTC
CASSQAGTGGIYEQYF
>TRBV10-3|TRBJ2-3|NA|NA
TGTGCCATCGGTCTTGGCGGCAGCACAGATACGCAGTATTTT
CAIGLGGSTDTQYF